This is a list of T cell receptor beta chains from one sample in a study of regulatory T cells in long-lasting Graves disease. One entry per CDR3 protein results from TCRdb running MiXCR on the multiplex PCR reads. Of approximately 690,000 distinct CDR3 sequences listed, about 32% are singletons. Sequences were derived from peripheral blood mononuclear cells (PBMCs), sampled when the disease was refractory, from a patient treated with antithyroid drugs. The receptors derive from a female donor with Graves disease. Each CDR3 is given with its conserved first and last residue. D genes are given only for firm matches. Clone size is shown for a subset of rows, as once, few, many or a class of expanded clone.

d_gene | j_gene | v_gene | abundance | CDR3aa | CDR3nt
TRBD1 | TRBJ1-2 | TRBV28 | NA | CASRPAGQGKGYTF | TGTGCCAGCAGGCCTGCCGGACAGGGGAAGGGCTACACCTTC
NA | TRBJ2-7 | TRBV5-4 | few | CASSLPGPNYEQYF | TGTGCCAGCAGCTTGCCGGGGCCAAACTACGAGCAGTACTTC
NA | TRBJ1-3 | TRBV7-3 | NA | CASRFPPAMGIYF | TGTGCCAGCCGCTTCCCCCCGGCCATGGGCATATATTTT
NA | TRBJ1-1 | TRBV24-1 | NA | CATSEGKSEAFF | TGTGCCACCAGTGAAGGGAAGTCTGAAGCTTTCTTT
NA | TRBJ1-2 | TRBV3-1 | few | CASSLHTTGTVYGYTF | TGTGCCAGCAGCCTACACACGACCGGGACGGTCTATGGCTACACCTTC
TRBD1 | TRBJ1-2 | TRBV5-1 | NA | CASSTGQGPFYGYTF | TGCGCCAGCAGCACCGGACAGGGCCCTTTCTATGGCTACACCTTC
TRBD1 | TRBJ1-1 | TRBV5-1 | many | CASSVGQGAEAFF | TGCGCCAGCAGCGTGGGGCAGGGGGCTGAAGCTTTCTTT
NA | TRBJ1-1 | TRBV27 | few | CATGRGLNTEAFF | TGTGCCACCGGCCGGGGGCTGAACACTGAAGCTTTCTTT
NA | TRBJ1-2 | TRBV29-1 | few | CSVGTDYGYTF | TGCAGCGTGGGGACGGACTATGGCTACACCTTC
NA | TRBJ1-2 | TRBV3-1 | many | CASSQPPGGYTF | TGTGCCAGCAGCCAACCTCCCGGCGGCTACACCTTC
TRBD1 | TRBJ2-7 | TRBV5-1 | few | CASSSGTGVSYEQYF | TGCGCCAGCAGCTCTGGGACAGGGGTATCCTACGAGCAGTACTTC
NA | TRBJ2-1 | TRBV5-1 | NA | CASSGETGRVGNEQFF | TGCGCCAGCAGCGGCGAAACAGGGCGCGTCGGCAATGAGCAGTTCTTC